This T cell receptor beta chain was sequenced for a study of cytomegalovirus exposure and HLA in healthy donors. V dropped 4 bases and J dropped 9; count of bases not matched to a gene: 9. CDR1 is LNHDA and CDR2 is SQIVND in the germline V gene (reference sequence). There are 15 residues in the CDR3. The PCR contained 60 Vbeta and 13 Jbeta primers. Using immunoSEQ multiplex PCR, the repertoire was profiled, and TCRdb retains in-frame clones only, with some absent. In the table there are some 190,000 clones, 70% to 80% of which are singletons. V usage is TRBV19 and J usage is TRBJ1-6; 7 bases line up with TRBD1. The sequence derives from a man aged 18 to 29 in good health and CMV-seronegative. What was sequenced was PBMCs. CDR3 coding DNA: TGTGCCAGTAGTAGACGGACAGGACGCGGTTCACCCCTCCACTTT. Protein: CASSRRTGRGSPLHF.